Below, 26 T cell receptor beta chains from the same sample are listed, as sequenced in a study of beta chain features in type 1 diabetes. The study, taken as a whole, reports: Shorter TCRB CDR3s, moderately but significantly so, were found in Type 1 diabetes patients in all four CD4+ subsets.

These receptors have no known antigen. Isolated RNA was reverse transcribed in full, so expressed TCRB transcripts were sequenced. Profiling relied on immunoSEQ multiplex PCR, and the TCRdb table lists in-frame clones only, not all of them. The table lists about 740,000 clones, 13% of them singletons. The material sequenced was naive CD4+ T cells from blood. The receptors shown here come from a man younger than 35 with type 1 diabetes.

Concerning this clone itself: Other DNA variants within this sample encode the same CDR3. The chain is built from TRBV5-1 and TRBJ1-1; the D gene is possibly TRBD1 (5 bases). Germline V lookup: CDR1 SGHRS, CDR2 YFSETQ. The CDR3 contains 15 residues. V lost 2 bases and J lost 1, with 12 bases in between. The CDR3 is CASSFGAGSNTEAFF. In DNA form, the CDR3 reads TGCGCCAGCAGCTTTGGGGCGGGGTCGAACACTGAAGCTTTCTTT.

The rearrangement links TRBV7-9 to TRBJ1-6; TRBD1 matches at 10 bases. The CDR3 is made up of 15 amino acids. Germline CDR1 reads SEHNR; CDR2 reads FQNEAQ (reference sequence). The ends lost 1 base at V and 10 bases at J; junction bases unmatched: 4. The CDR3 loop is CASSLGGQGKSPLHF. The CDR3 DNA reads TGTGCCAGCAGCTTAGGGGGACAGGGGAAATCACCCCTCCACTTT.

The chain is built from TRBV27 and TRBJ2-7, with D uncertain. The CDR3 covers 16 residues. Germline CDR1 MNHEY, CDR2 SMNVEV (reference sequence). The V and J ends lost 2 bases and 0 bases respectively, with 14 bases between them. This CDR3 reads CASSLSSAASSYEQYF. As DNA, the CDR3 is TGTGCCAGCAGTTTAAGCTCGGCCGCTAGCTCCTACGAGCAGTACTTC.

The CDR3, as DNA: TGTGCCAGCAGTTCTCACGTAAACAGGGTTGGTGGCTACACCTTC. As protein: CASSSHVNRVGGYTF. The chain joins TRBV28 to TRBJ1-2, with D possibly being TRBD1 (6 bases). Germline V gene sequence: CDR1 MDHEN, CDR2 SYDVKM. The CDR3 contains 15 residues. V shed 4 bases and J shed 7 bases, with 19 bases lying between them.

This clone was counted only a few times. J is TRBJ2-3 and V is TRBV5-6, with TRBD1 identical over 8 bases. V lost 3 bases to trimming and J lost 4 bases; unmatched junction nucleotides: 7. CDR3 size: 15 residues. Per the germline V gene, CDR1 is SGHDT and CDR2 is YYEEEE. The CDR3 sequence is CASSSGQGTPDTQYF. The CDR3 DNA reads TGTGCCAGCAGCTCAGGACAGGGTACCCCAGATACGCAGTATTTT.

This clone has only a few counts. The gene calls are TRBV7-3 and TRBJ2-2; perhaps D is TRBD1 or TRBD2 (6 bases each). The V and J ends lost 5 bases and 1 base respectively, with 11 bases between them. Germline CDR1 and CDR2: SGHTA and FQGTGA. The CDR3 spans 15 residues. Here the CDR3 reads CASSPRGLNTGELFF. CDR3 coding DNA: TGTGCCAGCAGCCCCAGGGGACTGAACACCGGGGAGCTGTTTTTT.

This clone was observed a handful of times. The chain has TRBV30 and TRBJ2-3; D perhaps matches TRBD1 (5 bases). The CDR3 sequence is 15 residues long. V lost 2 bases and J 2 bases, leaving 14 bases between the germline ends. Per the germline V gene, CDR1 is GTSNPN and CDR2 is SVGIG (reference sequence). The CDR3 nucleotides read TGTGCCTGGAGTCTAGGACAAGCCCTCACAGATACGCAGTATTTT. It encodes CAWSLGQALTDTQYF.

This clone was seen a few times. CDR3 protein: CASSPPTGGSDTQYF. The CDR3 DNA sequence: TGTGCCAGCTCACCACCGACAGGGGGCTCAGATACGCAGTATTTT. The V call is TRBV18, the J call TRBJ2-3; TRBD1 matches at 10 bases. This CDR3 has 15 amino acids. CDR1 is KGHSH and CDR2 is LQKENI in the germline V gene. V trimming: 0 bases; J trimming: 4 bases; junction bases outside the gene matches: 1.

The J gene is TRBJ1-2, the V gene TRBV2; no definite D call. V gave up 7 bases and J gave up 7 bases, with 19 bases separating them. The length of the CDR3 is 14 residues. Germline V gene lookup returns CDR1 SNHLY and CDR2 FYNNEI. CDR3 in amino acids: CASTLRVGDLGYTF. For the CDR3, the DNA is TGTGCCAGCACTCTAAGGGTAGGCGACCTTGGCTACACCTTC.

The V and J genes are TRBV7-9 and TRBJ2-1, with D hard to call. CDR1 and CDR2 from the germline V gene are SEHNR and FQNEAQ (reference sequence). There are 15 residues in the CDR3. The V and J ends lost 0 bases and 2 bases respectively, with 8 bases between them. The CDR3 DNA sequence: TGTGCCAGCAGCTTAGCAGGGTCGGCCTACAATGAGCAGTTCTTC. Amino acid sequence: CASSLAGSAYNEQFF.

This clone came up a few times. V and J are TRBV30 and TRBJ1-1, with 7 bases identical to TRBD1. The ends lost 2 bases at V and 5 bases at J; junction bases unmatched: 11. The CDR3 length is 15 residues. Germline V gene data show CDR1 as GTSNPN and CDR2 as SVGIG (reference sequence). CDR3 DNA: TGTGCCTGGAGTCTCATAGACAGGGACGGAACTGAAGCTTTCTTT. It encodes CAWSLIDRDGTEAFF. Drawing the rest from reference TRBV30 and TRBJ1-1, the complete variable domain is SQTIHQWPATLVQPVGSPLSLECTVEGTSNPNLYWYRQAAGRGLQLLFYSVGIGQISSEVPQNLSASRPQDRQFILSSKKLLLSDSGFYLCAWSLIDRDGTEAFFGQGTRLTVV.

This clone was counted only a few times. The chain links TRBV6-4 to TRBJ1-2, with D hard to call. Germline V gene data show CDR1 as MRHNA and CDR2 as SNTAGT. The CDR3 length is 15 residues. V lost 5 bases and J lost 3, with 16 bases in between. As DNA, the CDR3 is TGTGCCAGCAGTCCCACGGCCGGAGCAGACTATGGCTACACCTTC. It yields the protein CASSPTAGADYGYTF.

The chain has TRBV7-8 and TRBJ2-1, with TRBD2 matching over 11 bases. The J segment lost 6 bases and the V segment lost 5 bases, leaving 3 bases of the junction unmatched. CDR1 is SGHVS and CDR2 is FQNEAQ in the germline V gene. CDR3 length: 14 amino acids. CDR3 region: CASSTGTSGNEQFF. CDR3 DNA: TGTGCCAGCAGCACAGGGACTAGCGGCAATGAGCAGTTCTTC.

This chain uses TRBV6-5 with TRBJ1-5; D perhaps matches TRBD1 (5 bases). Trimming removed 7 bases from V and 2 bases from J, with 12 bases in between. The CDR3 spans 14 residues. Germline assignment: CDR1 MNHEY and CDR2 SVGAGI. The DNA of the CDR3 is TGTGCCAGCAAGGGACCTGGGGGCAATCAGCCCCAGCATTTT. Its protein is CASKGPGGNQPQHF.

This clone was observed a few times. This rearrangement joins TRBV7-7 to TRBJ2-1; D call uncertain. Trimming shortened V by 5 bases and J by 4 bases, and 12 bases separated the two germline ends. The CDR3 consists of 14 residues. Germline V lookup: CDR1 SSHAT, CDR2 FNYEAQ (reference sequence). CDR3 DNA sequence: TGTGCCAGCAGCCTGTCCGGGCAGTACAATGAGCAGTTCTTC. Protein product: CASSLSGQYNEQFF.

The table lists this clone with a few counts. The V gene is TRBV7-9, the J gene TRBJ2-5; 8 bases map to TRBD2. The CDR3 has 16 residues. Germline CDR1 is SEHNR and CDR2 is FQNEAQ (reference sequence). The V gene end was trimmed by 7 bases and the J gene end by 3 bases; junction bases not matched to a gene: 13. The CDR3: CASNPGGSVGKETQYF. The CDR3 nucleotides are TGTGCCAGCAACCCGGGAGGGAGTGTGGGGAAAGAGACCCAGTACTTC.

CDR3 in amino acids: CASSPSDNQPQHF. The CDR3, as DNA: TGTGCCAGTAGTCCATCGGATAATCAGCCCCAGCATTTT. This chain connects TRBV19 to TRBJ1-5, with D unresolved. Trimming took 5 bases from V and 4 from J, leaving 9 bases between them. CDR3 length: 13 amino acids. CDR1 LNHDA and CDR2 SQIVND come from the germline V gene (reference sequence).

In its sample, this clone was seen a few times. V and J are TRBV5-1 and TRBJ1-1, with 10 positions matching TRBD1. Germline assignment: CDR1 SGHRS and CDR2 YFSETQ. Losses at the gene ends were 4 bases for V and 1 base for J; bases not matched to a gene: 4. The CDR3 covers 15 residues. CDR3 loop: CASSPRQGANTEAFF. The CDR3 coding sequence is TGCGCCAGCAGCCCCCGACAGGGGGCGAACACTGAAGCTTTCTTT.

This chain joins TRBV19 and TRBJ1-1, with 8 bases that match TRBD1. Trimming cost V 5 bases and J 3 bases; bases outside gene matches: 5. This CDR3 comprises 14 residues. Germline V gene lookup returns CDR1 LNHDA and CDR2 SQIVND (reference sequence). In DNA, the CDR3 is TGTGCCAGTAGTTCCATACAGGGGGACACTGAAGCTTTCTTT. Translated: CASSSIQGDTEAFF.

The chain is built from TRBV5-4 and TRBJ1-1; 8 bases align to TRBD1. The CDR3 loop spans 15 amino acids. Germline-derived CDR1 and CDR2 are SGHNT and YYREEE (reference sequence). J lost 6 bases, V lost 7 bases, and 14 bases had no gene match. The CDR3 DNA sequence: TGTGCCAGCCACGAAGGCGGACAGGGCGCCTCTGAAGCTTTCTTT. Translating it yields CASHEGGQGASEAFF.

This rearrangement joins TRBV29-1 to TRBJ1-4; D possibly corresponds to TRBD1 (6 bases). CDR1 is SQVTM and CDR2 is ANQGSEA in the germline V gene. CDR3 length: 13 residues. V was cut by 7 bases and J by 3 bases, with 12 bases left in between. The DNA of the CDR3 is TGCAGCGCCTCGAAGGGGGCTAATGAAAAACTGTTTTTT. Protein: CSASKGANEKLFF.

This rearrangement joins TRBV2 to TRBJ2-3; D may be TRBD2 (5 bases). Trimming pared 4 bases from V and 2 bases from J, leaving 10 bases between. The germline gives CDR1 SNHLY, CDR2 FYNNEI. CDR3 length equals 14 residues. In DNA form, the CDR3 reads TGTGCCAGCAGTGGGACTTCCATCACAGATACGCAGTATTTT. Translating it yields CASSGTSITDTQYF. Full variable domain (remainder filled in from reference TRBV2 and TRBJ2-3): EPEVTQTPSHQVTQMGQEVILRCVPISNHLYFYWYRQILGQKVEFLVSFYNNEISEKSEIFDDQFSVERPDGSNFTLKIRSTKLEDSAMYFCASSGTSITDTQYFGPGTRLTVL.

CDR3 DNA sequence: TGCGCCAGCAGCTTGGCCGGGGCAGTCCCTATGGGAGGCTACACCTTC. Encoded protein: CASSLAGAVPMGGYTF. The V call is TRBV5-1, the J call TRBJ1-2, with D perhaps matching TRBD1 (5 bases). Germline V gene sequence: CDR1 SGHRS, CDR2 YFSETQ. Trimming took 0 bases from V and 8 from J, leaving 20 bases between them. There are 16 residues in the CDR3.

This clone was found a few times. V is TRBV29-1 and J is TRBJ2-7; a possible D gene is TRBD2 (6 bases). CDR1 is SQVTM, CDR2 ANQGSEA, per germline. CDR3 size: 11 residues. V was clipped by 6 bases and J by 7 bases, with 13 bases between them. The CDR3 coding sequence is TGCAGCGTGTCCAGGGCGGGGGAGCAGTACTTC. Amino acid sequence: CSVSRAGEQYF.

In its sample, this clone was seen a few times. The chain joins TRBV29-1 to TRBJ2-7; 7 bases match TRBD1. This CDR3 contains 13 residues. Trimming removed 4 bases from V and 7 bases from J; junction bases left unmatched: 10. Germline values: CDR1 SQVTM, CDR2 ANQGSEA. CDR3 in DNA: TGCAGCGTTGCCGGACAGGTGTCGGATGAGCAGTACTTC. It codes for CSVAGQVSDEQYF.

The sample holds a few counts of this clone. This chain uses TRBV5-1 with TRBJ1-3; a possible D gene is TRBD1 (5 bases). This CDR3 is built from 15 residues. CDR1 is SGHRS, CDR2 YFSETQ, per germline. V shed 1 base and J shed 0 bases, with 8 bases lying between them. CDR3 sequence (DNA): TGCGCCAGCAGCTTGCGGGGCCTCTCTGGAAACACCATATATTTT. Translating gives CASSLRGLSGNTIYF.